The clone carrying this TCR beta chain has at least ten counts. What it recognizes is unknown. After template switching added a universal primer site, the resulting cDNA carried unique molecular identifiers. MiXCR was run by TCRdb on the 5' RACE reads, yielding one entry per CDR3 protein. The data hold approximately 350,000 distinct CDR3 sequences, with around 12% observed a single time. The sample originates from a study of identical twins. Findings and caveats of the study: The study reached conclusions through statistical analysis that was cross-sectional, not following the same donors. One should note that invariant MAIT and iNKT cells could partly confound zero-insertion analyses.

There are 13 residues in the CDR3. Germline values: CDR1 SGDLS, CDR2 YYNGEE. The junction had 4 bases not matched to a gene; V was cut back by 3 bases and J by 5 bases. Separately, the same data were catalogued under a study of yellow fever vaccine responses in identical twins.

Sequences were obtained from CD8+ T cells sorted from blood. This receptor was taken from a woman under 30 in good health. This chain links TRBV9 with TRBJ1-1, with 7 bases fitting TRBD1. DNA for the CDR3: TGTGCCAGCAGCGCAAACAGGGGAACTGAAGCTTTCTTT. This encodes CASSANRGTEAFF.